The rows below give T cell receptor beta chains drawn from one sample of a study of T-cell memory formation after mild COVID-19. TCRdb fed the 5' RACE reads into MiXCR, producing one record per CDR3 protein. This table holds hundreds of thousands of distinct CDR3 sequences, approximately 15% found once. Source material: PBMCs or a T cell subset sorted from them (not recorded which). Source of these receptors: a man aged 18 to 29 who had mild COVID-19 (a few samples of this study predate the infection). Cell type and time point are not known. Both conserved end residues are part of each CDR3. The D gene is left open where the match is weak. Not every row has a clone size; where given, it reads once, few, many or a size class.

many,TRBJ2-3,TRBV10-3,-,CATTGGGGADTQYF,TGTGCCACCACGGGGGGCGGGGGAGCAGATACGCAGTATTTT
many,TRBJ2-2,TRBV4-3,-,CASSQEWSGTGELFF,TGCGCCAGCAGCCAAGAATGGTCGGGGACCGGGGAGCTGTTTTTT
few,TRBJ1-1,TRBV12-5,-,CASGHQGMGTEAFF,TGTGCTAGTGGTCATCAGGGTATGGGCACTGAAGCTTTCTTT
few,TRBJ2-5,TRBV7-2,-,CASSITQARETQYF,TGTGCCAGCAGTATAACCCAAGCTAGAGAGACCCAGTACTTC
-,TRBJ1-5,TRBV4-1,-,CASSHNTGQPQHF,TGCGCCAGCAGCCACAATACCGGGCAGCCCCAGCATTTT
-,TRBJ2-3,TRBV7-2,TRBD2,CASSLGLALTDTQYF,TGTGCCAGCAGCCTTGGACTAGCGCTCACAGATACGCAGTATTTT
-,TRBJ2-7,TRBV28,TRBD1,CASSSDRGTDNYEQYF,TGTGCCAGCAGTTCGGACAGGGGGACCGATAACTACGAGCAGTACTTC
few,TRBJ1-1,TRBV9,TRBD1,CASSPHGDRGRTEAFF,TGTGCCAGCAGCCCCCACGGGGACAGGGGGCGGACTGAAGCTTTCTTT
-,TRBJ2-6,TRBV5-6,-,CASSRGTASGANVLTF,TGTGCCAGCAGCCGTGGTACAGCTTCTGGGGCCAACGTCCTGACTTTC
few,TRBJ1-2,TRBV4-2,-,CASSPLGGNGYTF,TGTGCCAGCAGCCCTCTAGGAGGGAATGGCTACACCTTC
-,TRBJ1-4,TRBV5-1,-,CASSRTPQEKLFF,TGCGCCAGCAGTCGGACGCCTCAAGAAAAACTGTTTTTT
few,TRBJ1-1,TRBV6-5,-,CASSWRSRGSQGITEAFF,TGTGCCAGCAGTTGGCGGAGCAGAGGGTCTCAGGGGATCACTGAAGCTTTCTTT
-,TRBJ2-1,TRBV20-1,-,CSASIGTDNEQFF,TGCAGTGCTAGTATAGGCACCGACAATGAGCAGTTCTTC